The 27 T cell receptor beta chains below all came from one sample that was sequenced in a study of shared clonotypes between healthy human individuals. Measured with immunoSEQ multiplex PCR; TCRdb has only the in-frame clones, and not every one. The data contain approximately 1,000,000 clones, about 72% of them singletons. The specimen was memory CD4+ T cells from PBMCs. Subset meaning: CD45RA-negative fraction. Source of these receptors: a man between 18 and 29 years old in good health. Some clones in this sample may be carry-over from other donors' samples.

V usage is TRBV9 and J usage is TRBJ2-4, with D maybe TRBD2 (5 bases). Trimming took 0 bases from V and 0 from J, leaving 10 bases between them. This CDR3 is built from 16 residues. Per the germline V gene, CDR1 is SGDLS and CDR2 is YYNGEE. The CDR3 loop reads CASSVAGGLAKNIQYF. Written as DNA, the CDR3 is TGTGCCAGCAGCGTAGCCGGAGGACTAGCCAAAAACATTCAGTACTTC.

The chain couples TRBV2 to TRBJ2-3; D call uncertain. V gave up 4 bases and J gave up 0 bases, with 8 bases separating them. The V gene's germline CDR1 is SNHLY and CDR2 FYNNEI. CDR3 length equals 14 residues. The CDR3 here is CASSGSLSTDTQYF. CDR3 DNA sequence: TGTGCCAGCAGTGGGTCCCTGAGCACAGATACGCAGTATTTT.

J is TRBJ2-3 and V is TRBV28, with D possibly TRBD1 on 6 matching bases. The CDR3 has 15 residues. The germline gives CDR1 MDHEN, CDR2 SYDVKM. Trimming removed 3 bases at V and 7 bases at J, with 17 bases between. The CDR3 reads CASSFRGHKGYTQYF. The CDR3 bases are TGTGCCAGCAGTTTTAGGGGACATAAGGGATATACGCAGTATTTT. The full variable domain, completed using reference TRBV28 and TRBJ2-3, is DVKVTQSSRYLVKRTGEKVFLECVQDMDHENMFWYRQDPGLGLRLIYFSYDVKMKEKGDIPEGYSVSREKKERFSLILESASTNQTSMYLCASSFRGHKGYTQYFGPGTRLTVL.

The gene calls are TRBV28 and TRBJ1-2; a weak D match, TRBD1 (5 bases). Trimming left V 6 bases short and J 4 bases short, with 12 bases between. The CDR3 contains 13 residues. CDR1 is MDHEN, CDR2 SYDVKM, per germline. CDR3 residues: CASSVGTAYGYTF. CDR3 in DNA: TGTGCCAGCAGCGTTGGGACGGCCTATGGCTACACCTTC.

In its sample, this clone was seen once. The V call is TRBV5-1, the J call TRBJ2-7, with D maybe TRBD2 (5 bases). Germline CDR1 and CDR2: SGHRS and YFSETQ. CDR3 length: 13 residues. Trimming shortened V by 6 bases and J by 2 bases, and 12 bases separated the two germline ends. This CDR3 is CASKSPGTYEQYF. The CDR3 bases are TGCGCCAGCAAGTCTCCGGGGACCTACGAGCAGTACTTC.

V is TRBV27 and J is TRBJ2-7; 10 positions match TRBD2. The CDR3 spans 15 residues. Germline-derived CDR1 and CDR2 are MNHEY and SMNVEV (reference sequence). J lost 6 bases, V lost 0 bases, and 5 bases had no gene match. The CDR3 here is CASSLSVAGGGEQYF. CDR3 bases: TGTGCCAGCAGTTTATCTGTAGCGGGAGGTGGCGAGCAGTACTTC.

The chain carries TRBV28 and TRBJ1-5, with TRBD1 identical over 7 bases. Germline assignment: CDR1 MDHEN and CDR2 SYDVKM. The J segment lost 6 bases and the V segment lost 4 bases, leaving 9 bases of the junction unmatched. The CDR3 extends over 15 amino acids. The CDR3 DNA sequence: TGTGCCAGCAGTTCCCAGTACAGGGGTACTCAGCCCCAGCATTTT. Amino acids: CASSSQYRGTQPQHF.

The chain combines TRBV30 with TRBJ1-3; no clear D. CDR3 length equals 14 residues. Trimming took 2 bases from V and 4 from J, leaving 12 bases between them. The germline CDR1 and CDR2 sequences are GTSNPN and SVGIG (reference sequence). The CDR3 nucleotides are TGTGCCTGGAGTCCGATCCCGGGAGGAAACACCATATATTTT. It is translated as CAWSPIPGGNTIYF.

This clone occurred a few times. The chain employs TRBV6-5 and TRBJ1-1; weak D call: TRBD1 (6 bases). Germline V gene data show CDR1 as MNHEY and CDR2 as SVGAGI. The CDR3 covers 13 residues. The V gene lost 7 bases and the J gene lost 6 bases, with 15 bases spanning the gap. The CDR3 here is CASNKRRGSEAFF. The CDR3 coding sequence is TGTGCCAGCAATAAACGGAGGGGGTCTGAAGCTTTCTTT.

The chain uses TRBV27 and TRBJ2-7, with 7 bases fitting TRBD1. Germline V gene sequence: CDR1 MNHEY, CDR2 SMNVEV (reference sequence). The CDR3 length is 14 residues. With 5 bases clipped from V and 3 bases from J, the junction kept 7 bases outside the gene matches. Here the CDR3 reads CASSPRTGNYEQYF. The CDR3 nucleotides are TGTGCCAGCAGTCCGCGGACAGGCAACTACGAGCAGTACTTC.

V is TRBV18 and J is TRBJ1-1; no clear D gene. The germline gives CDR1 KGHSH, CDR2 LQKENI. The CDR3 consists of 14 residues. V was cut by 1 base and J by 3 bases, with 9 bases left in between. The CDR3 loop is CASSPLGTDTEAFF. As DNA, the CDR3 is TGTGCCAGCTCACCACTGGGAACCGACACTGAAGCTTTCTTT.

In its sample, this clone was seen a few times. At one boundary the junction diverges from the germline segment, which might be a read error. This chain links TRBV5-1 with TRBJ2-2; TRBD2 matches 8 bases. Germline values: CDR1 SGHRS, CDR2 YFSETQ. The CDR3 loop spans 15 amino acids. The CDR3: CASRPGLVWTGELFF. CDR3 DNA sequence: TGCGCCAGCAGACCGGGACTAGTTTGGACCGGAGAGCTGTTTTTT.

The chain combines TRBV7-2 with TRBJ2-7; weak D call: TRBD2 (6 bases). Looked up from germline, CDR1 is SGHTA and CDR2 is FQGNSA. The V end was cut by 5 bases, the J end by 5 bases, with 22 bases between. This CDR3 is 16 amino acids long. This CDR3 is CASSPSGTSAIHEQYF. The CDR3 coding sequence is TGTGCCAGCAGCCCCTCCGGGACTTCTGCTATCCACGAGCAGTACTTC.

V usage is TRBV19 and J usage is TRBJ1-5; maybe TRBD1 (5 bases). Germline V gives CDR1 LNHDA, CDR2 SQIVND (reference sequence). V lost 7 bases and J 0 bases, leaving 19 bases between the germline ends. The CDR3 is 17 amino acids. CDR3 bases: TGTGCCAGTAACCCTAATCGGGGGGACCATAGCAATCAGCCCCAGCATTTT. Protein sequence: CASNPNRGDHSNQPQHF. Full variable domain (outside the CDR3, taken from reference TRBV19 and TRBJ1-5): DGGITQSPKYLFRKEGQNVTLSCEQNLNHDAMYWYRQDPGQGLRLIYYSQIVNDFQKGDIAEGYSVSREKKESFPLTVTSAQKNPTAFYLCASNPNRGDHSNQPQHFGDGTRLSIL.

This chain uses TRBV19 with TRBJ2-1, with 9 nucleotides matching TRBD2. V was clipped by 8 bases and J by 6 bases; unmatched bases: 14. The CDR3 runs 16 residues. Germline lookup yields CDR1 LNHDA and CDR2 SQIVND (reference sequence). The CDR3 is CASVSGSSLPGNEQFF. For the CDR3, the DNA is TGTGCCAGTGTTAGCGGGAGTAGCCTTCCTGGCAATGAGCAGTTCTTC.

This CDR3 reads CASSSTGPDTQYF. CDR3 nucleotide sequence: TGTGCCAGCAGCTCTACGGGGCCAGATACGCAGTATTTT. The rearrangement uses TRBV5-5 and TRBJ2-3; D assignment may be TRBD1 or TRBD2 (5 bases each). V was cut by 3 bases and J by 4 bases, with 9 bases left in between. The CDR3 runs to 13 residues. Germline CDR1 SGHKS, CDR2 YYEKEE (reference sequence). Full variable domain (remainder filled in from reference TRBV5-5 and TRBJ2-3): DAGVTQSPTHLIKTRGQQVTLRCSPISGHKSVSWYQQVLGQGPQFIFQYYEKEERGRGNFPDRFSARQFPNYSSELNVNALLLGDSALYLCASSSTGPDTQYFGPGTRLTVL.

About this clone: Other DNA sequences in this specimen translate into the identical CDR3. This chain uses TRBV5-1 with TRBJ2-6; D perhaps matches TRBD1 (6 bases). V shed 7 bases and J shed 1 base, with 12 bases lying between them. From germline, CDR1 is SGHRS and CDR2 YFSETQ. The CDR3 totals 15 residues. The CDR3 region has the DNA TGCGCCAGCTCCCAAGGGGGTTCTGGGGCCAACGTCCTGACTTTC. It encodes CASSQGGSGANVLTF.

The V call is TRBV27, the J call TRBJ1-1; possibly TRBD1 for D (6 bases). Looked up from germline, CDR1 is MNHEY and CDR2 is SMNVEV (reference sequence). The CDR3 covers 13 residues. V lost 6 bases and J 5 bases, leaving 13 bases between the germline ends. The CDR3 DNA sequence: TGTGCCAGCAGCACAGGGTTTAGGACTGAAGCTTTCTTT. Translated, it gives CASSTGFRTEAFF.

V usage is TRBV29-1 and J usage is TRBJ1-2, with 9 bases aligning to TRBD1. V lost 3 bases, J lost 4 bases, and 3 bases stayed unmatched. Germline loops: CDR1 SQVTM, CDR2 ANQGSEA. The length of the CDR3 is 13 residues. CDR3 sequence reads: CSVEGQGLYGYTF. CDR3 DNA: TGCAGCGTTGAGGGACAGGGCCTCTATGGCTACACCTTC.

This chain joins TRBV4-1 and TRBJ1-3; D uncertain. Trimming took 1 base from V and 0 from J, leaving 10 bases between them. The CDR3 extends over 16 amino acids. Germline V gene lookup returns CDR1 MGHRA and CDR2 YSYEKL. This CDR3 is CASSQGPGSSGNTIYF. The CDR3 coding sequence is TGCGCCAGCAGCCAAGGTCCGGGGTCCTCTGGAAACACCATATATTTT.

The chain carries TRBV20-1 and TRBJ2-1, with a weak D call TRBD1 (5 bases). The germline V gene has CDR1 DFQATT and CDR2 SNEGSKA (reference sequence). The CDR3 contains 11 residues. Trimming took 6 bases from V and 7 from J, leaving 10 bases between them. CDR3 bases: TGCAGTGCAGATCAGGGTAATGAGCAGTTCTTC. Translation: CSADQGNEQFF.

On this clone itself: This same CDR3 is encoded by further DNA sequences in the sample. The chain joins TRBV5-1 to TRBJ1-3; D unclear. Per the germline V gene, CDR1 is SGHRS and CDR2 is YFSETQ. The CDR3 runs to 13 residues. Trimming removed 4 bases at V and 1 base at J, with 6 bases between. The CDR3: CASSPGSGNTIYF. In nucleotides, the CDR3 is TGCGCCAGCAGCCCCGGATCTGGAAACACCATATATTTT.

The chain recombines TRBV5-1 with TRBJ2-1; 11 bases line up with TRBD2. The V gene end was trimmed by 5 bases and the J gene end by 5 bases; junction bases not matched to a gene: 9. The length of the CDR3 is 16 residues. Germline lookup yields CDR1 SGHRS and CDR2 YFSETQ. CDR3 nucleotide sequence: TGCGCCAGCAGTTTTTTGGGGGGACTAGCGGACAATGAGCAGTTCTTC. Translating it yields CASSFLGGLADNEQFF.

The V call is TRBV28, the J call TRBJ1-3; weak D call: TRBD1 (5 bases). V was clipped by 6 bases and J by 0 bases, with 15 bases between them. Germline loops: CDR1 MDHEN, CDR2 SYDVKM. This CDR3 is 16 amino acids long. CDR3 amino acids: CASRLRVGFSGNTIYF. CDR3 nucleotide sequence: TGTGCCAGCAGACTCAGGGTCGGGTTCTCTGGAAACACCATATATTTT.

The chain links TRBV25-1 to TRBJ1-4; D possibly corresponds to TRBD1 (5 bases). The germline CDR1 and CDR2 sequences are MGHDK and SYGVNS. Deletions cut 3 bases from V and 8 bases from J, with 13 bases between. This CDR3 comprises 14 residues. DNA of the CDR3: TGTGCCAGCAGTGAGGGACGGGGACGGGAAAAACTGTTTTTT. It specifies CASSEGRGREKLFF.

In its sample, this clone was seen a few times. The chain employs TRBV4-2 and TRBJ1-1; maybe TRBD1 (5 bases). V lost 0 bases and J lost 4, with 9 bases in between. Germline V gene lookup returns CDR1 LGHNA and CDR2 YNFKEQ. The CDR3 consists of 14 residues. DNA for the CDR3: TGTGCCAGCAGCCAAGAGGGGGAGGGCACTGAAGCTTTCTTT. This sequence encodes CASSQEGEGTEAFF.

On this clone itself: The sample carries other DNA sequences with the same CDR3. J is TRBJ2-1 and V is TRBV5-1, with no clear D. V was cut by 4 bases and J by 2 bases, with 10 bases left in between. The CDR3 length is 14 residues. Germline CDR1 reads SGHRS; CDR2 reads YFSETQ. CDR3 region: CASSLGPTYNEQFF. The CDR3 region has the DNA TGCGCCAGCAGCCTTGGACCCACCTACAATGAGCAGTTCTTC.